The rows below give T cell receptor beta chains drawn from one sample of a study of T cell responses to AZD1222 COVID-19 vaccine. TCRdb's copy holds only in-frame clones and misses some; the assay was immunoSEQ multiplex PCR. The profile shows 150,000 to 200,000 clones, 85% to 95% of them singletons. This sample comprised peripheral blood, obtained on day 0 of AZD1222 vaccination. These receptors were obtained from an adult in good health. The CDR3 runs from the conserved cysteine through the conserved F or W. A D gene is named only where the DNA matches it firmly. Size values are once, few and many counts, or a class for expanded clones, and some rows have none.

j_call	d_call	v_call	clone_size	cdr3_aa	cdr3_nt
TRBJ2-1	-	TRBV9	-	CASSLARGVGVNEQFF	TGTGCCAGCAGCCTCGCCCGGGGCGTGGGGGTCAATGAGCAGTTCTTC
TRBJ1-2	-	TRBV6-5	-	CASSSRTDNYGYTF	TGTGCCAGCAGCTCTCGGACGGATAACTATGGCTACACCTTC
TRBJ1-5	-	TRBV7-2	-	CASSLEGGVGQPQHF	TGTGCCAGCAGCTTAGAGGGGGGGGTCGGCCAGCCCCAGCATTTT
TRBJ2-5	-	TRBV5-4	-	CASSLKEFQLETQYF	TGTGCCAGCAGCTTGAAAGAGTTTCAACTAGAGACCCAGTACTTC
TRBJ1-2	TRBD1	TRBV6-2/TRBV6-3	-	CASSYRTGMQDYGYTF	TGTGCCAGCAGTTACAGGACAGGGATGCAAGACTATGGCTACACCTTC
TRBJ1-1	-	TRBV9	-	CASSVESVGTEAFF	TGTGCCAGCAGCGTAGAGTCGGTCGGCACTGAAGCTTTCTTT
TRBJ2-2	TRBD1	TRBV4-3	-	CASSQPDRGVTGELFF	TGCGCCAGCAGCCAACCGGACAGGGGAGTCACCGGGGAGCTGTTTTTT
TRBJ2-1	TRBD1	TRBV28	-	CASSNTGGIYNEQFF	TGTGCCAGCAGCAATACAGGGGGAATCTACAATGAGCAGTTCTTC
TRBJ1-4	-	TRBV4-1	-	CASSQAPVGEKLFF	TGCGCCAGCAGCCAAGCCCCAGTTGGTGAAAAACTGTTTTTT
TRBJ1-1	-	TRBV3-1/TRBV3-2	-	CASSQDWYEAFF	TGTGCCAGCAGCCAAGACTGGTATGAAGCTTTCTTT
TRBJ1-1	-	TRBV12-3/TRBV12-4	-	CASSSDSNTEAFF	TGTGCCAGCAGCTCAGACTCGAACACTGAAGCTTTCTTT
TRBJ1-3	-	TRBV4-1	once	CASSQIDGGNTIYF	TGCGCCAGCAGCCAGATTGACGGAGGAAACACCATATATTTT
TRBJ2-7	-	TRBV7-2	-	CASSPPSGARYEQYF	TGTGCCAGCAGCCCACCGTCAGGGGCCAGGTACGAGCAGTACTTC
TRBJ1-1	TRBD1	TRBV6-5	few	CASSAGQGNTEAFF	TGTGCCAGCAGCGCCGGACAGGGCAACACTGAAGCTTTCTTT
TRBJ2-3	TRBD2	TRBV5-1	-	CASRISGRVHTDTQYF	TGCGCCAGCAGAATTAGCGGGAGAGTGCATACAGATACGCAGTATTTT
TRBJ2-5	TRBD2	TRBV5-4	-	CASSSGTSGETQYF	TGTGCCAGCAGCTCGGGGACTAGCGGCGAGACCCAGTACTTC
TRBJ2-1	TRBD2	TRBV5-6	-	CASSSLTSGRVNEQFF	TGTGCCAGCAGTTCTCTGACTAGCGGGAGGGTAAATGAGCAGTTCTTC
TRBJ1-1	-	TRBV6-2/TRBV6-3	-	CASSYTGEAFF	TGTGCCAGCAGTTACACCGGTGAAGCTTTCTTT
TRBJ2-1	TRBD2	TRBV9	-	CASRGTSGTNEQFF	TGTGCCAGCAGGGGGACTAGCGGGACTAATGAGCAGTTCTTC
TRBJ1-1	-	TRBV18	once	CASSPEGNTEAFF	TGTGCCAGCTCACCAGAGGGGAACACTGAAGCTTTCTTT
TRBJ1-6	-	TRBV5-4	-	CASSTGGSYNSPLHF	TGTGCCAGCAGCACGGGGGGGTCCTATAATTCACCCCTCCACTTT
TRBJ1-2	-	TRBV2	-	CASSDQIANYGYTF	TGTGCCAGCAGCGACCAGATAGCTAACTATGGCTACACCTTC
TRBJ2-2	-	TRBV5-1	-	CASSGGTRNTGELFF	TGCGCCAGCAGCGGCGGCACTCGGAACACCGGGGAGCTGTTTTTT
TRBJ1-1	TRBD1	TRBV15	-	CATSGQTGAEAFF	TGTGCCACCAGCGGACAGACAGGGGCTGAAGCTTTCTTT
TRBJ2-7	-	TRBV10-3	-	CAISDSSYEQYF	TGTGCCATCTCGGACAGCTCCTACGAGCAGTACTTC
TRBJ1-2	-	TRBV3-1/TRBV3-2	-	CASSQDLTPNYGYTF	TGTGCCAGCAGCCAAGATCTGACTCCGAACTATGGCTACACCTTC
TRBJ1-5	-	TRBV6-1	-	CASSEKPHQPQHF	TGTGCCAGCAGTGAGAAGCCCCATCAGCCCCAGCATTTT
TRBJ1-1	-	TRBV19	-	CASSPPLGGGTEAFF	TGTGCCAGTAGTCCTCCCTTAGGCGGGGGCACTGAAGCTTTCTTT
TRBJ2-1	-	TRBV6-5	-	CASSIRDPGDEQFF	TGTGCCAGCAGTATTCGGGACCCAGGGGATGAGCAGTTCTTC
TRBJ1-3	-	TRBV10-3	once	CAISIGNTIYF	TGTGCCATCAGCATTGGAAACACCATATATTTT
TRBJ1-2	-	TRBV10-3	-	CAITAGQTNYGYTF	TGTGCCATCACAGCAGGACAGACGAACTATGGCTACACCTTC
TRBJ2-6	-	TRBV5-1	-	CASSFPSGANVLTF	TGCGCCAGCAGCTTCCCCTCTGGGGCCAACGTCCTGACTTTC
TRBJ2-1	TRBD2	TRBV5-4	-	CASSSLAGGPGEQFF	TGTGCCAGCAGCTCACTAGCGGGAGGGCCTGGGGAGCAGTTCTTC
TRBJ2-2	-	TRBV5-1	once	CASRVSGTVAGGELFF	TGCGCCAGCAGGGTTTCCGGGACGGTTGCCGGCGGGGAGCTGTTTTTT
TRBJ1-1	-	TRBV29-1	-	CSATQGTGVTEAFF	TGCAGCGCTACCCAGGGGACGGGAGTGACTGAAGCTTTCTTT
TRBJ2-2	-	TRBV7-3	-	CASSPGAAGELFF	TGTGCCAGCAGCCCAGGGGCAGCCGGGGAGCTGTTTTTT
TRBJ1-4	-	TRBV6-5	-	CASSYSGPEANEKLFF	TGTGCCAGCAGTTACTCAGGTCCCGAGGCTAATGAAAAACTGTTTTTT
TRBJ2-4	TRBD2	TRBV4-1	-	CASSQPLWGGTKNIQYF	TGCGCCAGCAGCCAACCCCTTTGGGGGGGGACCAAAAACATTCAGTACTTC
TRBJ1-1	-	TRBV30	-	CAWSVWGLSAFF	TGTGCCTGGAGTGTGTGGGGGCTCTCAGCTTTCTTT
TRBJ2-3	TRBD2	TRBV6-5	-	CASSSGGGAMDTQYF	TGTGCCAGCAGTTCTGGCGGGGGGGCCATGGATACGCAGTATTTT
TRBJ1-2	TRBD1	TRBV10-3	-	CAIQPGQQANYGYTF	TGTGCCATCCAACCGGGACAGCAGGCTAACTATGGCTACACCTTC
TRBJ1-2	-	TRBV6-1	once	CASSEGVGGYTF	TGTGCCAGCAGTGAAGGGGTAGGCGGCTACACCTTC
TRBJ2-3	TRBD2	TRBV30	-	CAWSVGWLAGVTDTQYF	TGTGCCTGGAGTGTAGGGTGGCTAGCGGGAGTCACAGATACGCAGTATTTT
TRBJ2-2	TRBD2	TRBV9	-	CASSVVGLANTGELFF	TGTGCCAGCAGCGTAGTCGGACTAGCTAACACCGGGGAGCTGTTTTTT
TRBJ1-5	-	TRBV6-5	-	CASQILDGSNQPQHF	TGTGCCAGCCAGATATTGGACGGCAGCAATCAGCCCCAGCATTTT
TRBJ1-6	-	TRBV6-4	-	CASSPGDTLRNSPLHF	TGTGCCAGCAGTCCCGGGGACACTCTACGGAATTCACCCCTCCACTTT
TRBJ2-1	-	TRBV28	-	CASSFSFSGTSSYNEQFF	TGTGCCAGCAGTTTTTCGTTTAGCGGTACATCTTCCTACAATGAGCAGTTCTTC
TRBJ1-5	-	TRBV7-2	-	CASSLDLAQPQHF	TGTGCCAGCAGCTTAGATTTGGCTCAGCCCCAGCATTTT
TRBJ1-5	-	TRBV28	-	CASSLSLSNQPQHF	TGTGCCAGCAGTTTAAGTCTTAGCAATCAGCCCCAGCATTTT
TRBJ1-5	-	TRBV5-6	-	CASSRWSLGGRHQPQHF	TGTGCCAGCAGCCGCTGGTCCCTTGGGGGGCGCCATCAGCCCCAGCATTTT
TRBJ2-7	-	TRBV19	-	CASSNRAGYEQYF	TGTGCCAGTAGTAACCGGGCGGGCTACGAGCAGTACTTC
TRBJ1-2	TRBD1	TRBV6-6	-	CASSYYDRDRGYTF	TGTGCCAGCAGTTACTATGACAGGGACCGAGGCTACACCTTC
TRBJ2-1	TRBD2	TRBV5-6	-	CASSMTSGRFGQFF	TGTGCCAGCAGCATGACTAGCGGGAGGTTCGGGCAGTTCTTC